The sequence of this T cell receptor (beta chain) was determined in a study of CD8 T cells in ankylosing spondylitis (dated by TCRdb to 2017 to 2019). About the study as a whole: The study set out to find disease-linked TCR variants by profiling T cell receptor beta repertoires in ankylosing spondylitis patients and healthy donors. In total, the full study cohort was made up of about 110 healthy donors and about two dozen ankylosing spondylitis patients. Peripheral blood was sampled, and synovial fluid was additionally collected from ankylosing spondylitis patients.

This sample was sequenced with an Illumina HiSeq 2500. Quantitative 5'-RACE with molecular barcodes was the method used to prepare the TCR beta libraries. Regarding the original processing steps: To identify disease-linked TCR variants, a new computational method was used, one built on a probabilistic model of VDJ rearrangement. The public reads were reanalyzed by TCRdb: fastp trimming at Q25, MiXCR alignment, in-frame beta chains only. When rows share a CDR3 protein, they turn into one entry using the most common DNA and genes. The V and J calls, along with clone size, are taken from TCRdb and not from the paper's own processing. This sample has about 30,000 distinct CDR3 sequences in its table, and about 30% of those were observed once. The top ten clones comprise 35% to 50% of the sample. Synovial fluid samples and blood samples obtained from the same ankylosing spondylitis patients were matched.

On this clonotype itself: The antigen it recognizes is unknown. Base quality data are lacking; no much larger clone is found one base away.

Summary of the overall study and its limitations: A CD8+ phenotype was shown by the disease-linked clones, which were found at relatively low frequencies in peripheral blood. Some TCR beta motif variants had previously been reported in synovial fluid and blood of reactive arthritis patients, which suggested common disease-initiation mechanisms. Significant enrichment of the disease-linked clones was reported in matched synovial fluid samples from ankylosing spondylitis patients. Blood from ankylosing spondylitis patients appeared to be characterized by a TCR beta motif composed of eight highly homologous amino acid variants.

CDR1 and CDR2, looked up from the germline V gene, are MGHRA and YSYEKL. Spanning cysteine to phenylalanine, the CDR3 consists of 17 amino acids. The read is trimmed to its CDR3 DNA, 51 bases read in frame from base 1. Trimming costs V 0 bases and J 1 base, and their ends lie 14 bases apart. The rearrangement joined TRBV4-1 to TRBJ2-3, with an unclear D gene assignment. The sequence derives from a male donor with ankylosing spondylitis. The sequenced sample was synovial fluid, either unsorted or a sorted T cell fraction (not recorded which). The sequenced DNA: TGCGCCAGCAGCCAAGACCAAGCCCAGCGCGGCACAGATACGCAGTATTTT. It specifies CASSQDQAQRGTDTQYF.